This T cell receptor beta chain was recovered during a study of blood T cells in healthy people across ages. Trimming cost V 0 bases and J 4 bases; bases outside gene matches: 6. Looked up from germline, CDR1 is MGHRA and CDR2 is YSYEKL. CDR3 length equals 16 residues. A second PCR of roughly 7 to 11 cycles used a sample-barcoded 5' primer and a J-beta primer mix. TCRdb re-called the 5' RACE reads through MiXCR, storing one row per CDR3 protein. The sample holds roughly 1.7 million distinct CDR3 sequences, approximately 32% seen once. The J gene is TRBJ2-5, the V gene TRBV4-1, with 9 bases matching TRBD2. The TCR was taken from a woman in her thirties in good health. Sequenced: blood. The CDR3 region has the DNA TGCGCCAGCAGCCAAGAACCGCTAGCGGGGTCAGAGACCCAGTACTTC. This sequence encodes CASSQEPLAGSETQYF.